These 20 T cell receptor beta chains were sequenced from one sample in a study of blood T cells in healthy people across ages (dated by TCRdb to about 2015). Preparation of the library involved 5' RACE. Sequenced using an Illumina HiSeq 2500. A second PCR of roughly 6 to 11 cycles was run with a J-beta primer mix and a sample-barcoded 5' primer. TCRdb reran the public reads through fastp at Q25 and MiXCR, keeping productive beta chains. Every distinct CDR3 protein forms one entry, paired with its most common genes and DNA. Recorded for this sample are about 800,000 distinct CDR3 sequences; approximately 25% of them occurred a single time. The ten largest clones add up to around 3.6% of the sample. Another study also made use of these data, one on T cells of mothers and their children.

The sequencing sample was made of blood. The receptor source for this set is a boy younger than 18 in good health.

This sequence joins TRBV6-6 and TRBJ2-4, with D tentatively TRBD2 (6 bases). V lost 6 bases and J lost 6, with 15 bases in between. Germline CDR1 reads MNHNY; CDR2 reads SVGAGI (reference sequence). The CDR3 length is 14 residues. The CDR3 here is CASRNSGTGNIQYF. In DNA form, the CDR3 reads TGTGCCAGCAGAAATTCCGGGACTGGAAACATTCAGTACTTC.

The rearrangement uses TRBV4-1 and TRBJ2-5; 8 positions agree with TRBD1. The end of the DNA fits TRBJ2-7 better, so the J call may be wrong. CDR3 length: 15 amino acids. The germline V gene encodes CDR1 MGHRA and CDR2 YSYEKL. CDR3: CASSQGYQGAYEQYF. CDR3 nucleotide sequence: TGCGCCAGCAGCCAAGGATATCAGGGGGCATACGAGCAGTACTTC.

This clonotype was seen a handful of times. V gene TRBV4-3 combines with J gene TRBJ1-6; D ambiguous. Germline V gene sequence: CDR1 LGHNA, CDR2 YSLEER. The V end was cut by 4 bases, the J end by 8 bases, with 12 bases between. CDR3 length: 14 amino acids. The CDR3 DNA is TGCGCCAGCAGCCTCCTCTCCGGGGATTCACCCCTCCACTTT. The encoded protein is CASSLLSGDSPLHF.

This clonotype turned up a few times. Here the CDR3 omits its conserved ending phenylalanine or tryptophan, so a read error is the likely source. The rearrangement joins TRBV20-1 to TRBJ2-5; 8 nucleotides align to TRBD2. J was trimmed by 1 base and V by 6 bases; bases with no gene match: 4. The CDR3 extends over 13 amino acids. Germline V gives CDR1 DFQATT, CDR2 SNEGSKA (reference sequence). The CDR3 nucleotides are TGCAGTGCAGATCGGGAGGGCCAAGAGACCCAGTACCTC. The encoded protein is CSADREGQETQYL.

CDR3 protein: CASSSGTGNWQYF. Here the CDR3 DNA reads TGTGCCAGCAGTTCCGGGACCGGGAATTGGCAGTACTTC. V and J are TRBV12-3 or TRBV12-4 and TRBJ2-7; TRBD1 or TRBD2 may be the D gene (5 bases each). The V end lost 4 bases, the J end lost 9 bases, and 16 bases lay between the germline ends. The CDR3 extends over 13 amino acids.

Comments on this clonotype: A much larger clone is a single base away; this may be a read error. The chain joins TRBV5-5 to TRBJ2-4, with no clear D. Trimming stripped 0 bases from V and 3 bases from J, with 7 bases between. CDR3 length: 14 amino acids. Germline V CDR1 and CDR2: SGHKS, YYEKEE (reference sequence). The CDR3 nucleotides are TGTGCCAGCAGCTTGGAGGAGAACAAAAACATTCAGTACTTC. It yields the protein CASSLEENKNIQYF.

This clonotype was observed a handful of times. J is TRBJ1-2 and V is TRBV6-5; D uncertain. In germline, CDR1 is MNHEY, CDR2 SVGAGI. This CDR3 has 13 residues. V lost 5 bases and J 3 bases, leaving 10 bases between the germline ends. The CDR3 is CASSQEWDYGYTF. In nucleotides, the CDR3 is TGTGCCAGCAGTCAGGAGTGGGACTATGGCTACACCTTC.

This clonotype was detected many times. The rearrangement links TRBV6-5 to TRBJ2-4, with D maybe TRBD1 (5 bases). V was pared by 3 bases and J by 3 bases, with 12 bases between. The germline V gene encodes CDR1 MNHEY and CDR2 SVGAGI. CDR3 length: 15 amino acids. The DNA for the CDR3 is TGTGCCAGCAGTTATCGGCAGGGCTACAAAAACATTCAGTACTTC. As protein: CASSYRQGYKNIQYF.

V gene TRBV7-3 combines with J gene TRBJ2-5; tentatively, D is TRBD1 or TRBD2 (6 bases each). With the DNA end fitting TRBJ2-7 better, the J assignment may be wrong. The CDR3 is 14 amino acids. Germline V gene sequence: CDR1 SGHTA, CDR2 FQGTGA. Here the CDR3 DNA reads TGTGCCAGCAGCGAAAGGGGGGTAAGGGGCGAGCAGTACTTC. It translates to CASSERGVRGEQYF.

The chain employs TRBV6-6 and TRBJ2-7; D is uncertain. V dropped 2 bases and J dropped 2 bases, with 7 bases sitting between them. The CDR3 has 13 residues. Germline V gives CDR1 MNHNY, CDR2 SVGAGI (reference sequence). The DNA of the CDR3 is TGTGCCAGCAGTTACGAGCCCGCCTACGAGCAGTACTTC. This sequence encodes CASSYEPAYEQYF.

This clonotype was seen a handful of times. The chain combines TRBV20-1 with TRBJ1-2; tentative D call: TRBD1 (6 bases). CDR3 length: 13 residues. V was clipped by 4 bases and J by 4 bases, with 13 bases between them. Germline V gene lookup returns CDR1 DFQATT and CDR2 SNEGSKA (reference sequence). The CDR3 here is CSATGETGYGYTF. The CDR3 coding sequence is TGCAGTGCTACAGGGGAGACGGGCTATGGCTACACCTTC.

This clonotype appeared a few times. The chain uses TRBV9 and TRBJ2-5; D is possibly TRBD1 or TRBD2 (5 bases each). The J call may not be correct, given that the DNA end is closer to TRBJ2-1. Germline V gives CDR1 SGDLS, CDR2 YYNGEE. There are 13 residues in the CDR3. This chain's CDR3 is CATSSKGHNEQFF. The CDR3 DNA reads TGTGCCACATCTAGCAAGGGGCACAATGAGCAGTTCTTC.

This clonotype has just a few counts. The V call is TRBV13, the J call TRBJ2-1; 9 nucleotides line up with TRBD2. After removal of 0 bases from V and 7 bases from J, the junction contained 7 bases not matched to a gene. This CDR3 region has 16 residues. Germline CDR1 reads PRHDT; CDR2 reads FYEKMQ (reference sequence). CDR3 in DNA: TGTGCCAGCAGCTTAGGCCCCGCGGGAGGGATAAATGAGCAGTTCTTC. It specifies CASSLGPAGGINEQFF.

The V and J genes are TRBV11-2 and TRBJ1-4, with TRBD1 identical over 7 bases. The CDR3 has 14 residues. CDR1 is SGHAT, CDR2 FQNNGV, per germline. Germline trimming cut 5 bases from V and 8 bases from J; bases unmatched to any gene: 8. This chain's CDR3 is CASSPDRADEKLFF. The CDR3 DNA reads as TGTGCCAGCAGCCCAGACAGGGCGGACGAAAAACTGTTTTTT.

This clonotype turned up a few times. The chain links TRBV29-1 to TRBJ2-5; D remains unclear. The CDR3 covers 8 residues. Germline V gene data show CDR1 as SQVTM and CDR2 as ANQGSEA. V was clipped by 7 bases and J by 7 bases, with 4 bases between them. This chain's CDR3 is CSAGTQYF. In nucleotides, the CDR3 is TGCAGCGCGGGGACCCAGTACTTC.

The J gene is TRBJ1-2, the V gene TRBV4-3; 7 nucleotides agree with TRBD1. CDR3 length equals 14 residues. V was clipped by 0 bases and J by 6 bases; unmatched bases: 4. Germline CDR1 is LGHNA and CDR2 is YSLEER. The CDR3 nucleotides read TGCGCCAGCAGCCAAGATATTGGGACAGATGGCTACACCTTC. Amino acids: CASSQDIGTDGYTF.

V is TRBV7-2 and J is TRBJ2-1; 11 bases agree with TRBD2. The length of the CDR3 is 15 residues. CDR1 is SGHTA and CDR2 is FQGNSA in the germline V gene. V was pared by 1 base and J by 10 bases, with 6 bases of the junction left unmatched. The CDR3 DNA follows: TGTGCCAGCAGCTTAGGGACTAGCGGGCTAACAGAGCAGTTCTTC. It translates to CASSLGTSGLTEQFF.

The chain joins TRBV20-1 to TRBJ2-4; D is perhaps TRBD2 (6 bases). Trimming removed 3 bases from V and 3 bases from J, with 15 bases in between. The CDR3 runs 15 residues. Germline values: CDR1 DFQATT, CDR2 SNEGSKA (reference sequence). This CDR3 is CSASRSGVVKNIQYF. CDR3 sequence (DNA): TGCAGTGCTAGTAGGTCGGGAGTTGTCAAAAACATTCAGTACTTC.

V gene TRBV12-3 or TRBV12-4 combines with J gene TRBJ2-7, with TRBD1 as a possible D gene (5 bases). Between the trimmed V and J ends, which lost 1 base and 0 bases, there was a span of 7 bases. The CDR3 consists of 14 residues. The DNA of the CDR3 is TGTGCCAGCAGTTTAGGACAGCGCTCCTACGAGCAGTACTTC. Amino acid sequence: CASSLGQRSYEQYF.

This clonotype turned up a few times. This chain links TRBV20-1 with TRBJ2-7; D remains unclear. V was shortened by 3 bases and J by 3 bases, with 12 bases between the two germline ends. The CDR3 runs 13 residues. Germline V CDR1 and CDR2: DFQATT, SNEGSKA (reference sequence). CDR3 bases: TGCAGTGCTAGTGGGCCGGGCGGCTACGAGCAGTACTTC. The encoded protein is CSASGPGGYEQYF.